This is a list of T cell receptor beta chains from one sample in a study of shared clonotypes between healthy human individuals. Using immunoSEQ multiplex PCR, the repertoire was profiled, and TCRdb retains in-frame clones only, with some absent. Here the sample spans more than 2,000,000 clones, approximately 95% being singletons. The sequenced sample was naive CD4+ T cells from PBMCs. The receptors were sampled from a man younger than 35 in good health. Some clones in this sample may be carry-over from other donors' samples. CDR3s include the opening cysteine and the closing phenylalanine or tryptophan. D genes are given only for firm matches. Part of the rows lack a size; the others show once, few, many or a class for expanded clones.

DNA: TGTGCCAGCAGCTTAGCTACTAGCGGGAGCGGGACCGGGGAGCTGTTTTTT; CDR3: CASSLATSGSGTGELFF; V: TRBV7-2; length: 17; size: NA; J: TRBJ2-2; D: TRBD2
DNA: TGTGCCAGCAGCCAAGGACCCACAGATACGCAGTATTTT; CDR3: CASSQGPTDTQYF; V: TRBV4-2; length: 13; size: NA; J: TRBJ2-3; D: NA
DNA: TGTGCCAGCAGCTTAATAGAGCGGGGGAACAATGAGCAGTTCTTC; CDR3: CASSLIERGNNEQFF; V: TRBV13; length: 15; size: NA; J: TRBJ2-1; D: TRBD2
DNA: TGTGCCAGCAGCGACCGGACAGGGACTAATGAAAAACTGTTTTTT; CDR3: CASSDRTGTNEKLFF; V: TRBV9; length: 15; size: NA; J: TRBJ1-4; D: TRBD1
DNA: TGTGCCAGTAGTATAGGAGTTTTCGGCAGGGGACCGGGCGGAACTGAAGCTTTCTTT; CDR3: CASSIGVFGRGPGGTEAFF; V: TRBV19; length: 19; size: NA; J: TRBJ1-1; D: NA
DNA: TGTGCCAGCAGCGTAGCCCCTCAGGGGGCAGGAGAGACCCAGTACTTC; CDR3: CASSVAPQGAGETQYF; V: TRBV9; length: 16; size: NA; J: TRBJ2-5; D: TRBD1
DNA: TGTGCCAGCAGCGTACTGGACGGACATAACTATGGCTACACCTTC; CDR3: CASSVLDGHNYGYTF; V: TRBV9; length: 15; size: NA; J: TRBJ1-2; D: NA
DNA: TGCGCCAGCAGCTTGGAGATGACCGGGGAGCTGTTTTTT; CDR3: CASSLEMTGELFF; V: TRBV5-1; length: 13; size: NA; J: TRBJ2-2; D: NA
DNA: TGTGCCAGCAGCTTTGGACAGCCCTCTGGAAACACCATATATTTT; CDR3: CASSFGQPSGNTIYF; V: TRBV11-2; length: 15; size: once; J: TRBJ1-3; D: NA
DNA: TGTGCCAGCAGTGAAGCTAGCGGGAGGCCAGGGTCCTACGAGCAGTACTTC; CDR3: CASSEASGRPGSYEQYF; V: TRBV28; length: 17; size: once; J: TRBJ2-7; D: TRBD2
DNA: TGTGCCAGCAGCCTAGAGGGTGTTGGGAGGGAGACCCAGTACTTC; CDR3: CASSLEGVGRETQYF; V: TRBV28; length: 15; size: NA; J: TRBJ2-5; D: NA
DNA: TGCGCCAGCAGCTTGGTGGGGACAGGTCAAGAGACCCAGTACTTC; CDR3: CASSLVGTGQETQYF; V: TRBV5-1; length: 15; size: NA; J: TRBJ2-5; D: TRBD1
DNA: TGTGCCAGCTCCCTGGGACTGTACTCTGGAAACACCATATATTTT; CDR3: CASSLGLYSGNTIYF; V: TRBV18; length: 15; size: NA; J: TRBJ1-3; D: NA
DNA: TGCGCCAGCAGTCCCGTCTCAACTCGATATGACACTGAAGCTTTCTTT; CDR3: CASSPVSTRYDTEAFF; V: TRBV4-1; length: 16; size: NA; J: TRBJ1-1; D: NA
DNA: TGTGCCAGCAGTTCTCAGGGGGTGAACACTGAAGCTTTCTTT; CDR3: CASSSQGVNTEAFF; V: TRBV28; length: 14; size: NA; J: TRBJ1-1; D: TRBD1
DNA: TGCGCCAGCAGCTTCGAACACAATGAGCAGTTCTTC; CDR3: CASSFEHNEQFF; V: TRBV5-1; length: 12; size: NA; J: TRBJ2-1; D: NA
DNA: TGTGCCAGCGAAAGGGGGGGGCGTTATAACATTCAGTACTTC; CDR3: CASERGGRYNIQYF; V: TRBV25-1; length: 14; size: NA; J: TRBJ2-4; D: NA
DNA: TGTGCCAGCAGCAAACGACAGGGCCCTTGGGATGGCTACACCTTC; CDR3: CASSKRQGPWDGYTF; V: TRBV6-5; length: 15; size: NA; J: TRBJ1-2; D: TRBD1
DNA: TGTGCCAGTAGTATCTCGGGGCGTGATGGCTACACCTTC; CDR3: CASSISGRDGYTF; V: TRBV19; length: 13; size: NA; J: TRBJ1-2; D: NA
DNA: TGTGCCAGCGAGGGGCAGGTTCTATCCACCGGGGAGCTGTTTTTT; CDR3: CASEGQVLSTGELFF; V: TRBV18; length: 15; size: NA; J: TRBJ2-2; D: NA
DNA: TGTGCCAGCAGTCCTGCGGTCCGAGCCAAAAACATTCAGTACTTC; CDR3: CASSPAVRAKNIQYF; V: TRBV28; length: 15; size: NA; J: TRBJ2-4; D: NA
DNA: TGTGCAAGTCGCTTAGCGGAAAGGGACAACTCTGGAAACACCATATATTTT; CDR3: CASRLAERDNSGNTIYF; V: TRBV12-2; length: 17; size: NA; J: TRBJ1-3; D: NA
DNA: TGTGCCAGCAGTTCTCGGGCGGGAGGTTACTCCTACAATGAGCAGTTCTTC; CDR3: CASSSRAGGYSYNEQFF; V: TRBV28; length: 17; size: NA; J: TRBJ2-1; D: TRBD2
DNA: TGCGCCAGCAGCTTGGAGACTAGCGGGACCTACGAGCAGTACTTC; CDR3: CASSLETSGTYEQYF; V: TRBV5-1; length: 15; size: few; J: TRBJ2-7; D: TRBD2
DNA: TGTGCCAGCAGTACATTTAGCGACGGGTCCTACGAGCAGTACTTC; CDR3: CASSTFSDGSYEQYF; V: TRBV28; length: 15; size: NA; J: TRBJ2-7; D: NA
DNA: TGTGCCAGCCAAAAGTCGACAGGGCTCAGCTACGAGCAGTACTTC; CDR3: CASQKSTGLSYEQYF; V: TRBV28; length: 15; size: once; J: TRBJ2-7; D: TRBD1
DNA: TGTGCCAGCAGTACGGGACTAGCGGGTTTCACCGGGGAGCTGTTTTTT; CDR3: CASSTGLAGFTGELFF; V: TRBV28; length: 16; size: NA; J: TRBJ2-2; D: TRBD2
DNA: TGCGCCAGCAGCCAGGTGTTCTACGAGCAGTACTTC; CDR3: CASSQVFYEQYF; V: TRBV5-1; length: 12; size: NA; J: TRBJ2-7; D: NA
DNA: TGCAGCGTTTCTAGCGGGACCCCATCTAGCACAGATACGCAGTATTTT; CDR3: CSVSSGTPSSTDTQYF; V: TRBV29-1; length: 16; size: once; J: TRBJ2-3; D: TRBD2